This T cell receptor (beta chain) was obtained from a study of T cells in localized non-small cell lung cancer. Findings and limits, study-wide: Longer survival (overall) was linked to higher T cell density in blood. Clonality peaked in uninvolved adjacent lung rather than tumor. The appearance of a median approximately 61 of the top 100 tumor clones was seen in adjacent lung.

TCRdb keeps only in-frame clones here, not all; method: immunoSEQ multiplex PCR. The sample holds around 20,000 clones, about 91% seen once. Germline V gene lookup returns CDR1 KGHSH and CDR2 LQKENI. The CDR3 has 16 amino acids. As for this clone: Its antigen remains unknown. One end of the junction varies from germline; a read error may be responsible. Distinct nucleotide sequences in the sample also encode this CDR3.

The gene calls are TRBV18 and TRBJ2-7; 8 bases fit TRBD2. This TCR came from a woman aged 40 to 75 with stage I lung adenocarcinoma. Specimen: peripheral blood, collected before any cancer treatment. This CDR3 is CASSPMGVAGLNEQYF. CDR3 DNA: TGCGCCAGCTCACCAATGGGAGTAGCGGGATTGAACGAGCAGTACTTC. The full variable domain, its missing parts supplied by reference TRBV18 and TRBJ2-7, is NAGVMQNPRHLVRRRGQEARLRCSPMKGHSHVYWYRQLPEEGLKFMVYLQKENIIDESGMPKERFSAEFPKEGPSILRIQQVVRGDSAAYFCASSPMGVAGLNEQYFGPGTRLTVT.